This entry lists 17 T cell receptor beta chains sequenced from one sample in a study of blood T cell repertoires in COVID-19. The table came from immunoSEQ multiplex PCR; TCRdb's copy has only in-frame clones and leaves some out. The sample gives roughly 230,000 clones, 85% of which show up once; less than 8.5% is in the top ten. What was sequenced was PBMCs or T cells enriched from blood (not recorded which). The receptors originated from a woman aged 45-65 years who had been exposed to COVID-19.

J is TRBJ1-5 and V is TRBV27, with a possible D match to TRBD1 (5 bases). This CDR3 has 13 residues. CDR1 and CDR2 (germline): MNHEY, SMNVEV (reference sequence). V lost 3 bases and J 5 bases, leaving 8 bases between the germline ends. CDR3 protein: CASSLRGDQPQHF. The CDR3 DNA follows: TGTGCCAGCAGTTTGCGGGGGGATCAGCCCCAGCATTTT.

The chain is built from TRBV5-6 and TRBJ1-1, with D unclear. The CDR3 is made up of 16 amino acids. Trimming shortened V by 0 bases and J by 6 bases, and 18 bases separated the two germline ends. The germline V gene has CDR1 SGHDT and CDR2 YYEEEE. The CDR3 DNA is TGTGCCAGCAGCTTGGGACCGGCGGGCCCGGGCTCTGAAGCTTTCTTT. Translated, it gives CASSLGPAGPGSEAFF.

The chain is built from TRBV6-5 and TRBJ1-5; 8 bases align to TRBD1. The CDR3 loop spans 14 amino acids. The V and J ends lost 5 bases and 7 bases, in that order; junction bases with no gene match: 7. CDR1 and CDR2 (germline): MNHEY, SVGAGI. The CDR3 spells CASSLRGPEQPQHF. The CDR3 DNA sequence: TGTGCCAGCAGTCTCAGGGGGCCGGAACAGCCCCAGCATTTT.

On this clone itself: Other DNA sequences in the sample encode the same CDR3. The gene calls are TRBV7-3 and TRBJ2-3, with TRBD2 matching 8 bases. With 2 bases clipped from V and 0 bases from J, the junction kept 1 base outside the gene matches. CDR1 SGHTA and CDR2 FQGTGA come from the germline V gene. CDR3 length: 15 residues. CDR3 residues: CASSLAGGSTDTQYF. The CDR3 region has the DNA TGTGCCAGCAGCTTAGCGGGGGGAAGCACAGATACGCAGTATTTT.

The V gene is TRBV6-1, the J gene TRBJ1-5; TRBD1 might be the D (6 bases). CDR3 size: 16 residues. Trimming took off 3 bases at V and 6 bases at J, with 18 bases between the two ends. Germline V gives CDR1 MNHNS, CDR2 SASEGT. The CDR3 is CASSDYRDFYSQPQHF. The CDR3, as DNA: TGTGCCAGCAGTGATTACAGGGATTTCTATAGTCAGCCCCAGCATTTT.

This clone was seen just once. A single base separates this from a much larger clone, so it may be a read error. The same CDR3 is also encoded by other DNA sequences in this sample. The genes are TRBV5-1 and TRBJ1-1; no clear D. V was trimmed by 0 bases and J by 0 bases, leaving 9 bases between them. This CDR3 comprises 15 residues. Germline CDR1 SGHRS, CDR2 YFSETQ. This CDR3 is CASSLAGNMNTEAFF. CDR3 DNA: TGCGCCAGCAGCTTGGCGGGGAACATGAACACTGAAGCTTTCTTT.

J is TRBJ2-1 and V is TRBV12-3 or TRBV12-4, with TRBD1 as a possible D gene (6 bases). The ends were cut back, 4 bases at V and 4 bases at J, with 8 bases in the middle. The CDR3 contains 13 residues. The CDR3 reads CASSSGTYNEQFF. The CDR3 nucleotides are TGTGCCAGCAGTTCCGGGACATACAATGAGCAGTTCTTC.

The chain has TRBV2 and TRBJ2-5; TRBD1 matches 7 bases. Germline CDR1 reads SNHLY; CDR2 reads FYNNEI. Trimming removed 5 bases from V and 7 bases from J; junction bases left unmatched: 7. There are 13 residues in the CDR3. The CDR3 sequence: CASSTGDPGTQYF. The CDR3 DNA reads TGTGCCAGCAGTACAGGGGATCCGGGGACCCAGTACTTC.

CDR3 loop: CASSLPGQGVNGYTF. The CDR3 nucleotides are TGTGCCAGCAGCCTTCCGGGACAGGGGGTTAATGGCTACACCTTC. This chain links TRBV5-6 with TRBJ1-2, with TRBD1 matching 11 bases. Germline-derived CDR1 and CDR2 are SGHDT and YYEEEE. The CDR3 is 15 amino acids. V dropped 4 bases and J dropped 6; count of bases not matched to a gene: 8.

The DNA of the CDR3 is TGTGCCAGCAGCTTAGGGGCGGGGGGTACAGATACGCAGTATTTT. Its translation: CASSLGAGGTDTQYF. This chain uses TRBV11-3 with TRBJ2-3; 8 bases fit TRBD2. Germline assignment: CDR1 SGHNT and CDR2 YENEEA. J lost 3 bases, V lost 1 base, and 3 bases had no gene match. The CDR3 is made up of 15 amino acids.

The CDR3 region is CASSVETVGYEQYF. CDR3 in DNA: TGTGCCAGCAGCGTAGAGACAGTAGGATACGAGCAGTACTTC. The V call is TRBV9, the J call TRBJ2-7, with D possibly TRBD1 on 5 matching bases. V was pared by 0 bases and J by 4 bases, with 11 bases between. The germline CDR1 and CDR2 sequences are SGDLS and YYNGEE. The CDR3 extends over 14 amino acids.

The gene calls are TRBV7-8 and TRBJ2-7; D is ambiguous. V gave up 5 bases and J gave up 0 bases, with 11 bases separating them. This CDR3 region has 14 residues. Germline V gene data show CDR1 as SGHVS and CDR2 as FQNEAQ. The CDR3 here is CASSRGLSSYEQYF. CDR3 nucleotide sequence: TGTGCCAGCAGCCGAGGCCTGAGCTCCTACGAGCAGTACTTC.

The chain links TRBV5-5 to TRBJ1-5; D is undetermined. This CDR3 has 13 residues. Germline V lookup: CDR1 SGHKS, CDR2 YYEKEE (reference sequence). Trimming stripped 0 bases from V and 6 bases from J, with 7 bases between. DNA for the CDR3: TGTGCCAGCAGCTTGGAAGGGAGTCAGCCCCAGCATTTT. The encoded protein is CASSLEGSQPQHF.

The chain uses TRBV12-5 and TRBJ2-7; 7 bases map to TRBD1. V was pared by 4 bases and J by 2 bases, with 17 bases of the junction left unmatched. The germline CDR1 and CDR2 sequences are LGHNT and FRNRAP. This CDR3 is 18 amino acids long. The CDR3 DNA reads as TGTGCTAGTGGTTCCCTCAAAAGTCCACAGGGGAATCCCTACGAGCAGTACTTC. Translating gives CASGSLKSPQGNPYEQYF.

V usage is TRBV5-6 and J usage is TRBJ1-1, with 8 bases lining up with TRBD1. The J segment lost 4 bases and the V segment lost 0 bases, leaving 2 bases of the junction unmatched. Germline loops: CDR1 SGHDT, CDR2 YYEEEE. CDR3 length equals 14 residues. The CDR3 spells CASSLDRGSTEAFF. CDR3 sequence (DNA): TGTGCCAGCAGCTTGGACAGGGGGAGCACTGAAGCTTTCTTT.

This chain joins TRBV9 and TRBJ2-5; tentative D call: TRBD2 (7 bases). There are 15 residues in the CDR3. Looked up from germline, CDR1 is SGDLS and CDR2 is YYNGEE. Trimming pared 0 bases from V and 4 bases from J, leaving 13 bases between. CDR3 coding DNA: TGTGCCAGCAGCGTAGCTACGGGGGGCGGAGAGACCCAGTACTTC. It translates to CASSVATGGGETQYF.

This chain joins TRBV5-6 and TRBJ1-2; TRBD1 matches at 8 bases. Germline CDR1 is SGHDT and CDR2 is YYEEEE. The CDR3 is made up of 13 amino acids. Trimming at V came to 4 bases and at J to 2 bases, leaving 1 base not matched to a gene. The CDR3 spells CASSRDRNYGYTF. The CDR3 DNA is TGTGCCAGCAGCCGGGACAGGAACTATGGCTACACCTTC.